This TCR beta chain stems from a study of cytomegalovirus exposure and HLA in healthy donors. Healthy bone marrow donors formed the donor group. This clone was counted between two and nine times. Germline V gene sequence: CDR1 KGHSH, CDR2 LQKENI. This CDR3 comprises 14 residues. V was cut by 2 bases and J by 6 bases, with 13 bases left in between. In the PCR, 60 Vbeta and 13 Jbeta primers were used. Profiling relied on immunoSEQ multiplex PCR, and the TCRdb table lists in-frame clones only, not all of them. The sample holds just over 150,000 clones, about three quarters seen once. The clonotype was recovered from a woman between 25 and 40 years old in good health and CMV-seronegative. The chain has TRBV18 and TRBJ1-1; D ambiguous. Material: PBMCs. The CDR3 region has the DNA TGTGCCAGCTCACCATTAAAAGAGGTTCCTGAAGCTTTCTTT. It is translated as CASSPLKEVPEAFF.